The sequence of this T cell receptor (beta chain) was determined in a study of immune heterogeneity within non-small cell lung tumors. The CDR3 is made up of 12 amino acids. The V gene's germline CDR1 is LNHDA and CDR2 SQIVND (reference sequence). V shed 8 bases and J shed 4 bases, with 11 bases lying between them. TCR beta CDR3 was amplified by multiplex PCR, first round about 10 cycles, 32 V and 13 J primers. One entry per CDR3 protein, called by TCRdb with MiXCR from the multiplex PCR reads. Of fewer than 15,000 distinct CDR3 sequences listed, over 25% were seen once; the top ten hold around 5.3%. Study-wide findings and caveats: Clonality of local T cells correlated moderately but significantly with local tumor mutational burden (R about 0.34). High-frequency T-cell receptor beta clonotypes were largely distinct between individual patients.

Bulk tumor genomic DNA (600 ng per sample) served as template. Surgical sampling yielded several biopsies per primary tumor (spaced far apart). Those enrolled were patients newly diagnosed with untreated non-small cell lung cancer and undergoing curative surgery. By share, this clonotype counts as medium-sized (0.01 to 0.1%). Its antigen remains unidentified. This TCR derives from a man between 35 and 55 years old with non-small cell lung cancer. Material: lung tumor tissue. The chain has TRBV19 and TRBJ1-2; D is unresolved. The CDR3 here is CASYGVRYGYTF. The CDR3 DNA reads TGTGCCAGTTATGGGGTCCGCTATGGCTACACCTTC.